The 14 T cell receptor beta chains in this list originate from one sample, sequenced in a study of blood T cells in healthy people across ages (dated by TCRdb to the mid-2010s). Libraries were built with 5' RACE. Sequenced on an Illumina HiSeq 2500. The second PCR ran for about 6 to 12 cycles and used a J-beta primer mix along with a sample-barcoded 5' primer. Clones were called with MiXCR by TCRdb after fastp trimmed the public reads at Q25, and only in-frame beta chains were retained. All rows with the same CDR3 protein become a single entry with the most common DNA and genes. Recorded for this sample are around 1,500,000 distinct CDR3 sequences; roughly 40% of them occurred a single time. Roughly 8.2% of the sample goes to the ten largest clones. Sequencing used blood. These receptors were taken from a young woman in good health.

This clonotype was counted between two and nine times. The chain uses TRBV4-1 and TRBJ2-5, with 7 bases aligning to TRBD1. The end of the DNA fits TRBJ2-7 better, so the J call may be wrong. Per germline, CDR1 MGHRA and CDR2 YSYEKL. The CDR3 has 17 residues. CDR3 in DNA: TGCGCCAGCAGCCTAGATTTTCGGGACAGTTTATTCCACGAGCAGTACTTC. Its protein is CASSLDFRDSLFHEQYF.

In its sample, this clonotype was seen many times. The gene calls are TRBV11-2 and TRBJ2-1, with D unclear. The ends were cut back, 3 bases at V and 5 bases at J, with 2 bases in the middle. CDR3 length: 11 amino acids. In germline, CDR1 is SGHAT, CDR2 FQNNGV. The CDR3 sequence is CASSFNNEQFF. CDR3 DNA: TGTGCCAGCAGCTTTAACAATGAGCAGTTCTTC.

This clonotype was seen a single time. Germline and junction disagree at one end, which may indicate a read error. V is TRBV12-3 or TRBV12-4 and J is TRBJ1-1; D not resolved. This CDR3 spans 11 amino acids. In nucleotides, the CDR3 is TGTGCCGGCAGTCTTAGGGCTGAAGCTTTCTTT. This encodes CAGSLRAEAFF.

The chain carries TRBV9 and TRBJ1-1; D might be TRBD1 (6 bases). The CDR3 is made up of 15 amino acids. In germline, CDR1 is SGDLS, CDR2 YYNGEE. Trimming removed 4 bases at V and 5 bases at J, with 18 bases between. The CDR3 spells CASSPLSGEGTEAFF. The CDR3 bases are TGTGCCAGCAGCCCACTCTCAGGGGAAGGAACTGAAGCTTTCTTT. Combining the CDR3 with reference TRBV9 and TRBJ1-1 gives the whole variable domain DSGVTQTPKHLITATGQRVTLRCSPRSGDLSVYWYQQSLDQGLQFLIQYYNGEERAKGNILERFSAQQFPDLHSELNLSSLELGDSALYFCASSPLSGEGTEAFFGQGTRLTVV.

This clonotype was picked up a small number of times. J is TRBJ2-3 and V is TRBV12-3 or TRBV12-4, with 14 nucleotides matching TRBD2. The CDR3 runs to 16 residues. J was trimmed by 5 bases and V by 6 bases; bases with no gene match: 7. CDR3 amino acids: CASRLTSGGAKDTQYF. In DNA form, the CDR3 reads TGTGCCAGCAGGTTGACTAGCGGGGGGGCTAAAGATACGCAGTATTTT.

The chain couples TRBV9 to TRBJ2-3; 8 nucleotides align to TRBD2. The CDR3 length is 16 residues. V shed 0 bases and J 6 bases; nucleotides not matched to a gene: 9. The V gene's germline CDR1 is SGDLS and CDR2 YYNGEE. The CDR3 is CASSVEERGRWDTQYF. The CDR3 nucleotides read TGTGCCAGCAGCGTAGAAGAGCGGGGGAGGTGGGATACGCAGTATTTT.

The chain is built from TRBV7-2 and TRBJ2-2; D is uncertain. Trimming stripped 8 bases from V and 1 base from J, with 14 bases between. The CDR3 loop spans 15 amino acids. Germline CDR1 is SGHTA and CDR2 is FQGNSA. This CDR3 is CASRVDSRNTGELFF. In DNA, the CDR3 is TGTGCCAGCCGCGTCGACTCGCGGAACACCGGGGAGCTGTTTTTT.

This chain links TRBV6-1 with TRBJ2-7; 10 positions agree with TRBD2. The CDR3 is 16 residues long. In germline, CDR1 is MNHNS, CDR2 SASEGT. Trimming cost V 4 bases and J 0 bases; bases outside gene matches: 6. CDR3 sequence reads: CASSAPSGGSSYEQYF. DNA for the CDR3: TGTGCCAGCAGTGCCCCTAGCGGGGGCAGCTCCTACGAGCAGTACTTC.

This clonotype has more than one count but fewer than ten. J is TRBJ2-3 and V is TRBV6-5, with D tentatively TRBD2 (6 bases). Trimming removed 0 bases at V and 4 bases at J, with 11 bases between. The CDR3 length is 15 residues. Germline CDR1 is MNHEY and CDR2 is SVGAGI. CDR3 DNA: TGTGCCAGCAGTTACTCGGCGGGATTCCCAGATACGCAGTATTTT. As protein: CASSYSAGFPDTQYF.

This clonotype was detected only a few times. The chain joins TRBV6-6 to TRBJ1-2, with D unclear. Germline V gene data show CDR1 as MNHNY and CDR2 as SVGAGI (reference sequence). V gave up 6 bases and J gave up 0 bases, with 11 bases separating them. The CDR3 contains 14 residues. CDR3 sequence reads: CASRPAGSNYGYTF. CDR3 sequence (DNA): TGTGCCAGCAGGCCCGCAGGCTCTAACTATGGCTACACCTTC.

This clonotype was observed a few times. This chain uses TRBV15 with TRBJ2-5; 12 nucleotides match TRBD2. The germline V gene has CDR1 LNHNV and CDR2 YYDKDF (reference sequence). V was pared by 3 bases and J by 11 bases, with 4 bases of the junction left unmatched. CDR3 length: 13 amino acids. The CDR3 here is CATSSRTSGEQYF. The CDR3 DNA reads TGTGCCACCAGCAGCAGGACTAGCGGGGAGCAGTACTTC.

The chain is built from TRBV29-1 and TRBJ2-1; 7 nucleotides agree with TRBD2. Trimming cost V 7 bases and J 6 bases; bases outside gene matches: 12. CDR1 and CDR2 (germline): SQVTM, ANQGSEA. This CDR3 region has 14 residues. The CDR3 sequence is CSALGSGNGNEQFF. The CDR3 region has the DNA TGCAGCGCCTTAGGGAGCGGGAATGGCAATGAGCAGTTCTTC.

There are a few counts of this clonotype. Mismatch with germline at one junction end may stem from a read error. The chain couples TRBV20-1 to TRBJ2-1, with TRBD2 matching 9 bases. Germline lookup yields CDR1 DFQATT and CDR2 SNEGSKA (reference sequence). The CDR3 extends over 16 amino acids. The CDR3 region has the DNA TGCAGTGCGAGAGCGGGGGGTTCGAGCTCCTACAATGAGCAGTTCTTC. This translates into CSARAGGSSSYNEQFF.

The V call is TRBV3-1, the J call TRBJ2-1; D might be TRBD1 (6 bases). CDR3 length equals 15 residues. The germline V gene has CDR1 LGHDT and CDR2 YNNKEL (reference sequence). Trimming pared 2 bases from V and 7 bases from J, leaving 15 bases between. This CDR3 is CASSQSRGSWNEQFF. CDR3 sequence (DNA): TGTGCCAGCAGCCAATCCAGGGGCTCGTGGAATGAGCAGTTCTTC.